This T cell receptor (beta chain) is from a study of CD8 T cells in ankylosing spondylitis. Study findings and constraints: Matched ankylosing spondylitis synovial fluid reportedly showed significant enrichment of disease-linked clones. Blood of patients with ankylosing spondylitis appeared to be characterized by a TCR beta motif of eight highly homologous variants. With a CD8+ phenotype, disease-linked clones were relatively rare in peripheral blood.

Making the TCR beta libraries involved quantitative 5'-RACE with molecular barcodes. TCRdb called the 5' RACE reads again in MiXCR, with one record for every CDR3 protein. This sample carries around 130,000 distinct CDR3 sequences, roughly an eighth of them seen once, and the ten largest clones take approximately 3.1%. The germline V gene has CDR1 SGHRS and CDR2 YFSETQ. The CDR3 consists of 15 residues. This clonotype was observed a handful of times. The antigen remains undetermined. One junction end disagrees with the germline gene, perhaps due to a read error. Material: blood, either unsorted or a sorted T cell fraction (not recorded which). This chain uses TRBV5-1 with TRBJ1-3; no reliable D call. The clonotype comes from a female donor with ankylosing spondylitis or in good health (not recorded which). The CDR3 sequence: CAGSLSGNSGNTIYF. In nucleotides, the CDR3 is TGCGCCGGCAGTTTGAGCGGGAACTCTGGAAACACCATATATTTT.